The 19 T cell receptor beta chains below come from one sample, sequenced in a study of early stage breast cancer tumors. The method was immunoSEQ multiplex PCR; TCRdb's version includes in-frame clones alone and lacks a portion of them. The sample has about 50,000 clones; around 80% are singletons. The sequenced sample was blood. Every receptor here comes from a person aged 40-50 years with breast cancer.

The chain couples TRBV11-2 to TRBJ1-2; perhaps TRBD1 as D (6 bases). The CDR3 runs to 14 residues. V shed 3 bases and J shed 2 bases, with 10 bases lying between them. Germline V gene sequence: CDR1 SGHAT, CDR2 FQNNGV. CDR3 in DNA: TGTGCCAGCAGCTTGGGGGGCACGAACTATGGCTACACCTTC. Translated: CASSLGGTNYGYTF. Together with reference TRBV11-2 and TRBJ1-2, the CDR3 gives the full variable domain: EAGVAQSPRYKIIEKRQSVAFWCNPISGHATLYWYQQILGQGPKLLIQFQNNGVVDDSQLPKDRFSAERLKGVDSTLKIQPAKLEDSAVYLCASSLGGTNYGYTFGSGTRLTVV.

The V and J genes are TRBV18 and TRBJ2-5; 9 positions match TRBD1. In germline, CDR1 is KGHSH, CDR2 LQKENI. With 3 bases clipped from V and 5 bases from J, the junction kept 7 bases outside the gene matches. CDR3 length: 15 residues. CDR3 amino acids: CASSPAQGAGETQYF. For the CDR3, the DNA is TGTGCCAGCTCACCGGCACAGGGGGCAGGGGAGACCCAGTACTTC.

The CDR3 reads CASSLVVPQGDTEAFF. For the CDR3, the DNA is TGCGCCAGCAGCTTGGTCGTGCCCCAGGGCGACACTGAAGCTTTCTTT. The chain is built from TRBV5-1 and TRBJ1-1; a weak D match, TRBD1 (5 bases). The CDR3 contains 16 residues. CDR1 is SGHRS, CDR2 YFSETQ, per germline. V was cut by 0 bases and J by 3 bases, with 15 bases left in between.

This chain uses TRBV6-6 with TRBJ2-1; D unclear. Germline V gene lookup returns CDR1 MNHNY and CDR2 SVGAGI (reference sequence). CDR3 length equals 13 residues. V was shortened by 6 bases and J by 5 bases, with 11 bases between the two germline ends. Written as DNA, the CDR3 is TGTGCCAGCAGGGATACTGGGGACAATGAGCAGTTCTTC. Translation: CASRDTGDNEQFF.

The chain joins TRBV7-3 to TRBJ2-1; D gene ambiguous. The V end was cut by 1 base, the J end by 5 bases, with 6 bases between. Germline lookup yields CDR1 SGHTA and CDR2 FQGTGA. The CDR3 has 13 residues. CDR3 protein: CASSLSQNNEQFF. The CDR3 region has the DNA TGTGCCAGCAGCTTAAGCCAAAACAATGAGCAGTTCTTC.

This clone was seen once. The chain's CDR3 is CASSGMGEQYF. The CDR3 nucleotides read TGTGCCAGCAGTGGGATGGGCGAGCAGTACTTC. V is TRBV6-1 and J is TRBJ2-7; D not certain. V lost 4 bases, J lost 6 bases, and 7 bases lay in between. Germline V gene lookup returns CDR1 MNHNS and CDR2 SASEGT. CDR3 length: 11 amino acids.

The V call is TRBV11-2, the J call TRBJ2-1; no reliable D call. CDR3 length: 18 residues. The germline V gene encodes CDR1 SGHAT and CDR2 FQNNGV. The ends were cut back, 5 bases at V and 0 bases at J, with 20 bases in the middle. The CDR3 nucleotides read TGTGCCAGCAGCATCCGTATCCGAGACTGGAGCTCCTACAATGAGCAGTTCTTC. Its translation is CASSIRIRDWSSYNEQFF.

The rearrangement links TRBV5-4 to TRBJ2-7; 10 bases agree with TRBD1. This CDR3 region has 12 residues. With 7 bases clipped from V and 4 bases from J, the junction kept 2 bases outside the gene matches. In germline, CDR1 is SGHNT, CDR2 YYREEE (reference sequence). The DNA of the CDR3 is TGTGCCAGCGGGACAGGGGAGTACGAGCAGTACTTC. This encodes CASGTGEYEQYF.

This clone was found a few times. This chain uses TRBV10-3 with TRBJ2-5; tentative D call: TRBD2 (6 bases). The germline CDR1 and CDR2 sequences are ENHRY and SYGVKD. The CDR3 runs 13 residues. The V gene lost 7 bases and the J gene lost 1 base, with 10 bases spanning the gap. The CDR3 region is CAIKGAGQETQYF. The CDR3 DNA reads TGTGCCATCAAAGGAGCGGGCCAAGAGACCCAGTACTTC.

CDR3 in amino acids: CASSRPSTGVAKNIQYF. The CDR3 DNA is TGTGCCAGCAGTCGACCATCGACAGGCGTAGCCAAAAACATTCAGTACTTC. The chain carries TRBV2 and TRBJ2-4; the D gene is possibly TRBD1 (6 bases). Germline V CDR1 and CDR2: SNHLY, FYNNEI. The CDR3 is made up of 17 amino acids. Trimming removed 5 bases at V and 0 bases at J, with 17 bases between.

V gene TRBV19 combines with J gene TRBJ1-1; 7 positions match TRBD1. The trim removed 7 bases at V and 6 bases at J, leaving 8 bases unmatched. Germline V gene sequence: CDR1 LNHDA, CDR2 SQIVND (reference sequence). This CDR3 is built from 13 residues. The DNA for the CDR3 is TGTGCCAGTACCATGGGACAGTTCGCTGAAGCTTTCTTT. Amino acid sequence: CASTMGQFAEAFF.

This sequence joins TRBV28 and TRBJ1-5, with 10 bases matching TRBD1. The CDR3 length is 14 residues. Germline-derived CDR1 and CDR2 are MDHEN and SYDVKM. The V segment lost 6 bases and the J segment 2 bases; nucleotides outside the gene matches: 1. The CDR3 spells CASRGTGGNQPQHF. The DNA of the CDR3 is TGTGCCAGCAGAGGGACAGGGGGCAATCAGCCCCAGCATTTT.

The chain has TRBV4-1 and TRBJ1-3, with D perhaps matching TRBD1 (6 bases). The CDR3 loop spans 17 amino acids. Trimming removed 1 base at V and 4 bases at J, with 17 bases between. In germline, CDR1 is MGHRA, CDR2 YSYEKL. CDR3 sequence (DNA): TGCGCCAGCAGCCAAGTCGGCCAGGGGTCGTGGGGAAACACCATATATTTT. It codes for CASSQVGQGSWGNTIYF.

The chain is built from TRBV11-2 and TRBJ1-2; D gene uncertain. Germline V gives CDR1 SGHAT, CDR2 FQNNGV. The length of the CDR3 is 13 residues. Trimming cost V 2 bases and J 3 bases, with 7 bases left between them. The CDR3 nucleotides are TGTGCCAGCAGCTTACTGGGAGACTATGGCTACACCTTC. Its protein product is CASSLLGDYGYTF.

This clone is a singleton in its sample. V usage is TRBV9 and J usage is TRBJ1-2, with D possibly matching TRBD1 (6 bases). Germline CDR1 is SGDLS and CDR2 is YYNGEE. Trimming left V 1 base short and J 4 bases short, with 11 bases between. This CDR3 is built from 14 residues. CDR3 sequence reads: CASSVSLTGYGYTF. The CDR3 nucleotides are TGTGCCAGCAGCGTAAGTTTGACAGGCTATGGCTACACCTTC.

The CDR3 loop reads CASRGGYEQYF. For the CDR3, the DNA is TGTGCCAGCAGGGGGGGCTACGAGCAGTACTTC. This chain connects TRBV2 to TRBJ2-7, with D possibly TRBD2 on 6 matching bases. The CDR3 spans 11 residues. V gave up 6 bases and J gave up 3 bases, with 6 bases separating them. From germline, CDR1 is SNHLY and CDR2 FYNNEI.

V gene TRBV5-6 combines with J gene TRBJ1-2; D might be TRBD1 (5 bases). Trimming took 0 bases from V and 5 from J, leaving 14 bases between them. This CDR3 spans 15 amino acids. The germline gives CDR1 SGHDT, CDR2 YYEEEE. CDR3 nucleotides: TGTGCCAGCAGCTTGGAAGGGGTGCTGGGGTATGGCTACACCTTC. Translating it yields CASSLEGVLGYGYTF.

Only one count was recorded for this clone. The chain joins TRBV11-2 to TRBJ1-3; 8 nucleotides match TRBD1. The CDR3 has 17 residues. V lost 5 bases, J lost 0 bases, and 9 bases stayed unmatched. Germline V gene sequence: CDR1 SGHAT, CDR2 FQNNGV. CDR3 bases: TGTGCCAGCAGCCCCGGGGGCAGGGGGCTCTCTGGAAACACCATATATTTT. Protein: CASSPGGRGLSGNTIYF.

The CDR3 nucleotides read TGTGCCAGTAGTATAGATGGGGCGCGCTATGGCTACACCTTC. This sequence encodes CASSIDGARYGYTF. The chain carries TRBV19 and TRBJ1-2; D is perhaps TRBD1 (5 bases). CDR1 is LNHDA, CDR2 SQIVND, per germline (reference sequence). This CDR3 contains 14 residues. Trimming cost V 0 bases and J 4 bases, with 9 bases left between them. The whole variable domain, filled in from reference TRBV19 and TRBJ1-2, reads DGGITQSPKYLFRKEGQNVTLSCEQNLNHDAMYWYRQDPGQGLRLIYYSQIVNDFQKGDIAEGYSVSREKKESFPLTVTSAQKNPTAFYLCASSIDGARYGYTFGSGTRLTVV.